These 20 T cell receptor beta chains came from one sample sequenced in a study of vaccination effects on CD4 cells after COVID-19. Some clones are missing from TCRdb's copy, which holds only in-frame ones; the method was immunoSEQ multiplex PCR. The repertoire holds almost 70,000 clones, about 74% seen once, with 1.5% to 1.9% in the top ten. Antigens of these TCRs are unknown. Antigen-specific CD4+ T cells were expanded (with viral peptide pools) by the ViraFEST assay ahead of sequencing. CD4+ T cells were isolated after around 10 days of culture. The cohort was immunized with two doses of either the BNT162b2 or mRNA-1273 vaccine. The starting material was CD4+ T cells from PBMCs cultured with HCoV-229E spike peptides, obtained after COVID-19 vaccination. The source is a human donor who received a COVID-19 vaccine.

The J gene is TRBJ1-1, the V gene TRBV20-1; D not certain. The V gene's germline CDR1 is DFQATT and CDR2 SNEGSKA (reference sequence). There are 14 residues in the CDR3. The ends were cut back, 3 bases at V and 1 base at J, with 12 bases in the middle. CDR3 sequence reads: CSASLGVANTEAFF. Written as DNA, the CDR3 is TGCAGTGCTAGTCTCGGGGTGGCGAACACTGAAGCTTTCTTT.

Here the CDR3 reads CASRQASLNYGYTF. The DNA for the CDR3 is TGTGCCAGCAGGCAGGCCTCCCTAAACTATGGCTACACCTTC. The chain recombines TRBV28 with TRBJ1-2, with D hard to call. Germline V lookup: CDR1 MDHEN, CDR2 SYDVKM. Trimming cost V 6 bases and J 2 bases, with 13 bases left between them. CDR3 size: 14 residues.

The chain joins TRBV19 to TRBJ1-1; a weak D match, TRBD1 (5 bases). The V end was cut by 3 bases, the J end by 1 base, with 6 bases between. The CDR3 is 13 amino acids. Germline CDR1 and CDR2: LNHDA and SQIVND (reference sequence). The CDR3 coding sequence is TGTGCCAGTAGTATCCAGGGGAACACTGAAGCTTTCTTT. As protein: CASSIQGNTEAFF.

This clone has a single count. This chain connects TRBV4-2 to TRBJ2-7, with D uncertain. CDR3 length: 14 amino acids. Germline V gene sequence: CDR1 LGHNA, CDR2 YNFKEQ. V lost 0 bases, J lost 2 bases, and 8 bases lay in between. The CDR3 DNA is TGTGCCAGCAGCCAAGAGGTCGGTACCTACGAGCAGTACGTC. Translated, it gives CASSQEVGTYEQYV.

This chain uses TRBV27 with TRBJ2-5, with 12 nucleotides matching TRBD2. The CDR3 is made up of 14 amino acids. Per germline, CDR1 MNHEY and CDR2 SMNVEV (reference sequence). J was trimmed by 6 bases and V by 3 bases; bases with no gene match: 2. The CDR3 sequence: CASSLTSGGQTQYF. DNA for the CDR3: TGTGCCAGCAGTTTGACTAGCGGGGGACAGACCCAGTACTTC.

The rearrangement links TRBV7-9 to TRBJ2-3, with D perhaps TRBD1 or TRBD2 (6 bases each). Germline V gene lookup returns CDR1 SEHNR and CDR2 FQNEAQ (reference sequence). CDR3 size: 15 residues. V lost 0 bases, J lost 2 bases, and 9 bases lay in between. The CDR3 DNA reads TGTGCCAGCAGCTTAGCGCGGGACACCACAGATACGCAGTATTTT. Protein sequence: CASSLARDTTDTQYF.

The J gene is TRBJ2-7, the V gene TRBV18, with TRBD1 as a possible D gene (6 bases). Germline values: CDR1 KGHSH, CDR2 LQKENI. This CDR3 spans 13 amino acids. The V and J ends lost 6 bases and 6 bases respectively, with 15 bases between them. CDR3: CASSTGFQREQYV. Here the CDR3 DNA reads TGTGCCAGCTCCACAGGGTTTCAACGCGAGCAGTACGTC.

The V and J genes are TRBV5-1 and TRBJ1-1, with TRBD1 as a possible D gene (5 bases). V shed 4 bases and J shed 4 bases, with 17 bases lying between them. Looked up from germline, CDR1 is SGHRS and CDR2 is YFSETQ. The CDR3 loop spans 15 amino acids. CDR3 in DNA: TGCGCCAGCAGCCCGGGGGTTGGCCGAGGCACTGAAGCTTTCTTT. This codes for CASSPGVGRGTEAFF.

In nucleotides, the CDR3 is TGTGCCAGCACCCTTCGGGGTACAATGGGGAACACTGAAGCTTTCTTT. Amino acid sequence: CASTLRGTMGNTEAFF. The chain is built from TRBV7-8 and TRBJ1-1; D gene ambiguous. Trimming pared 7 bases from V and 1 base from J, leaving 19 bases between. This CDR3 has 16 residues. Per germline, CDR1 SGHVS and CDR2 FQNEAQ.

The J gene is TRBJ2-7, the V gene TRBV6-5, with D possibly matching TRBD2 (6 bases). V was pared by 7 bases and J by 0 bases, with 10 bases between. Germline values: CDR1 MNHEY, CDR2 SVGAGI. The CDR3 extends over 13 amino acids. DNA of the CDR3: TGTGCCAGCACGGGGGTGAGCTCCTACGAGCAGTACGTC. Its protein is CASTGVSSYEQYV.

The sample holds one count of this clone. This sequence joins TRBV6-6 and TRBJ1-5; no clear D. CDR3 length: 15 residues. V was cut by 6 bases and J by 1 base, with 13 bases left in between. CDR1 and CDR2 from the germline V gene are MNHNY and SVGAGI (reference sequence). Written as DNA, the CDR3 is TGTGCCAGCAGGCACCTCTCGTGGAGCAATCAGCCCCAGCATTTT. It translates to CASRHLSWSNQPQHF.

The V call is TRBV4-1, the J call TRBJ2-1, with no clear D. Germline V gene data show CDR1 as MGHRA and CDR2 as YSYEKL. The CDR3 runs to 11 residues. The V gene lost 4 bases and the J gene lost 10 bases, with 8 bases spanning the gap. The CDR3 sequence: CASSLRGEQFF. In DNA, the CDR3 is TGCGCCAGCAGCCTTCGAGGCGAGCAGTTCTTC.

The chain uses TRBV5-1 and TRBJ1-2; D is perhaps TRBD1 (5 bases). CDR1 and CDR2 (germline): SGHRS, YFSETQ. The CDR3 spans 16 residues. With 0 bases removed from V and 0 bases from J, the gap between germline ends came to 12 bases. The CDR3 reads CASSLVGGLANYGYTF. Here the CDR3 DNA reads TGCGCCAGCAGCTTGGTTGGGGGTTTGGCTAACTATGGCTACACCTTC.

The chain has TRBV7-3 and TRBJ2-1, with 11 bases lining up with TRBD2. V shed 5 bases and J 5 bases; nucleotides not matched to a gene: 8. This CDR3 spans 16 amino acids. Germline V CDR1 and CDR2: SGHTA, FQGTGA. The CDR3 sequence is CASSAHGTSGDNEQFF. As DNA, the CDR3 is TGTGCCAGCAGCGCACACGGGACTAGCGGAGACAATGAGCAGTTCTTC.

CDR3 DNA: TGTGCCAGCAGTGAACCGGGGGGGGCAAAGGGGGAGACCCAGTACTTC. The encoded protein is CASSEPGGAKGETQYF. The chain employs TRBV2 and TRBJ2-5, with 8 bases aligning to TRBD2. Germline V lookup: CDR1 SNHLY, CDR2 FYNNEI. J was trimmed by 5 bases and V by 2 bases; bases with no gene match: 10. The CDR3 has 16 residues.

The chain is built from TRBV19 and TRBJ1-5; no reliable D call. V was clipped by 7 bases and J by 0 bases, with 10 bases between them. The CDR3 sequence is 14 residues long. Germline assignment: CDR1 LNHDA and CDR2 SQIVND (reference sequence). CDR3 in DNA: TGTGCCAGTATCGGACGCTATAGCAATCAGCCCCAGCATTTT. This encodes CASIGRYSNQPQHF. Looking up the rest from reference TRBV19 and TRBJ1-5 gives the full variable domain: DGGITQSPKYLFRKEGQNVTLSCEQNLNHDAMYWYRQDPGQGLRLIYYSQIVNDFQKGDIAEGYSVSREKKESFPLTVTSAQKNPTAFYLCASIGRYSNQPQHFGDGTRLSIL.

This clone was counted once. J is TRBJ2-3 and V is TRBV5-1, with 12 positions matching TRBD2. CDR1 SGHRS and CDR2 YFSETQ come from the germline V gene. The CDR3 covers 15 residues. Trimming cost V 6 bases and J 6 bases; bases outside gene matches: 8. CDR3 sequence: CASTPSGGAEDTQYF. DNA for the CDR3: TGCGCCAGCACCCCTAGCGGGGGGGCCGAGGATACGCAGTATTTT.

This clone was seen only a few times. This chain connects TRBV20-1 to TRBJ1-2, with D perhaps matching TRBD1 (6 bases). Germline values: CDR1 DFQATT, CDR2 SNEGSKA (reference sequence). The CDR3 is 14 residues long. Trimming took off 3 bases at V and 3 bases at J, with 14 bases between the two ends. The CDR3 DNA follows: TGCAGTGCTAGTGTCGGTTACAGGGACTATGGCTACACCTTC. Protein: CSASVGYRDYGYTF.

The genes are TRBV19 and TRBJ1-2; 9 bases line up with TRBD1. With V trimmed by 7 bases and J by 2 bases, 2 bases remained unmatched. The V gene's germline CDR1 is LNHDA and CDR2 SQIVND (reference sequence). CDR3 length equals 13 residues. CDR3 nucleotide sequence: TGTGCCAGTAAAGACAGGGGGAACTATGGCTACACCTTC. Translated: CASKDRGNYGYTF.

V usage is TRBV9 and J usage is TRBJ2-1; D call uncertain. This CDR3 has 13 residues. Germline assignment: CDR1 SGDLS and CDR2 YYNGEE. Trimming removed 2 bases from V and 8 bases from J, with 11 bases in between. In DNA, the CDR3 is TGTGCCAGCAGCGTTTCGCTTTTCGATGAGCAGTTCTTC. It codes for CASSVSLFDEQFF.